The 2 T cell receptor beta chains listed next were all sequenced from one sample in a study of blood T cell repertoires in COVID-19. Data came from immunoSEQ multiplex PCR; TCRdb stores just in-frame clones and leaves some out. The repertoire holds over 250,000 clones, with about 89% as singletons. Sequencing was performed on PBMCs or T cells enriched from blood (not recorded which). These receptors came from a woman younger than 35 who had recovered from COVID-19.

This sequence joins TRBV12-3 or TRBV12-4 and TRBJ2-7; 8 positions agree with TRBD2. CDR3 length: 13 amino acids. The J segment lost 3 bases and the V segment lost 3 bases, leaving 1 base of the junction unmatched. CDR3 nucleotides: TGTGCCAGCAGTTTGGCGGGAGGCTACGAGCAGTACTTC. Protein: CASSLAGGYEQYF.

The J gene is TRBJ1-5, the V gene TRBV4-1; 8 bases line up with TRBD1. Germline CDR1 and CDR2: MGHRA and YSYEKL. The CDR3 is 19 amino acids. The junction had 17 bases not matched to a gene; V was cut back by 0 bases and J by 7 bases. The CDR3 DNA follows: TGCGCCAGCAGCCAAGAAACGCAACAATATGGGACAGGTGGACAGCCCCAGCATTTT. Translated, it gives CASSQETQQYGTGGQPQHF.